This T cell receptor (beta chain) was captured by sequencing in a study of PD-1 blockade in mismatch repair-deficient tumors. Study context: All were previously treated, progressing patients with over 9 mismatch repair-deficient cancer types. Points from the study as a whole: After pembrolizumab, tumor-resident clones rose rapidly, then generally contracted before radiologic responses.

A word on this clone: Its antigen is currently unknown.

The assay was immunoSEQ multiplex PCR, and TCRdb's table has in-frame clones only and misses some. This table has 85,000 to 130,000 clones, 65% to 85% appearing once. All patients were mismatch repair deficient, assessed by either PCR or immunohistochemistry. The TCR-sequenced patients were three responders to pembrolizumab. Trimming cost V 0 bases and J 9 bases, with 12 bases left between them. The CDR3 is 14 residues long. Germline-derived CDR1 and CDR2 are LGHNA and YNFKEQ. Sequenced material: peripheral blood, taken approximately 36 weeks after starting pembrolizumab. The source is an adult with mismatch repair-deficient cancer. The chain carries TRBV4-2 and TRBJ2-1; D unresolved. In DNA form, the CDR3 reads TGTGCCAGCAGCCAAGATGCGGTCTCGGGTGAGCAGTTCTTC. Its protein product is CASSQDAVSGEQFF.